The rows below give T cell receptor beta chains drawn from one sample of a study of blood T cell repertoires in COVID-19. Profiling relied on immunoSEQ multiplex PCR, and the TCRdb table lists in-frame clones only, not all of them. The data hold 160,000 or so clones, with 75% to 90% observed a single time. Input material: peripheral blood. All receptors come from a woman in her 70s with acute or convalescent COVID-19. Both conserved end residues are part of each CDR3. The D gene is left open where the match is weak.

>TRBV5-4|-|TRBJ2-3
CASSRVSGATDTQYF
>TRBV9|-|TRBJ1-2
CASSVASDGMKYGYTF
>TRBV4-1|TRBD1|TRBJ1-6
CASSQDLDRALSPLHF
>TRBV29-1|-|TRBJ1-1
CSVGRENTEAFF
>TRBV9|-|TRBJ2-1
CASSVGQTDEQFF
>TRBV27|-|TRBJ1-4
CASSLFGNNEKLFF
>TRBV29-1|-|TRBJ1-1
CSAKTGNTEAFF
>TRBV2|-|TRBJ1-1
CASRDRVMNTEAFF
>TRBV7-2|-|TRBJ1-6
CASSLAGRNSPLHF
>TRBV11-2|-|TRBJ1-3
CASSSDRNSGNTIYF
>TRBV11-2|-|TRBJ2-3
CASSPRPPGGFNTDTQYF
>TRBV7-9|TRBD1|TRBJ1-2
CASSSPGQFNYGYTF
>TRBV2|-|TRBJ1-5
CASRYSGGNNQPQHF
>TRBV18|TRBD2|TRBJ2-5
CASSPRASGESETQYF